Listed here are 24 T cell receptor beta chains from one sample, sequenced in a study of response to subunit inactivated influenza vaccine. Using its own MiXCR run on the RT-PCR reads, TCRdb lists one record per CDR3 protein. The table includes more than 400,000 distinct CDR3 sequences, 6% to 9% detected once. The sample was PBMCs from blood, taken about 23 months after vaccination. Every receptor here comes from a man aged 45-69 years who received an inactivated influenza vaccine.

This clonotype was observed a handful of times. The chain uses TRBV12-3 or TRBV12-4 and TRBJ2-1; D may correspond to TRBD1 or TRBD2 (5 bases each). The CDR3 has 12 residues. The V and J ends lost 7 bases and 6 bases respectively, with 10 bases between them. In DNA form, the CDR3 reads TGTGCCAGCAATGGGGGAATCAATGAGCAGTTCTTC. This translates into CASNGGINEQFF.

This clonotype was detected ten times or more. This rearrangement joins TRBV24-1 to TRBJ2-7; no firm D call. Per germline, CDR1 KGHDR and CDR2 SFDVKD. The V end was cut by 3 bases, the J end by 6 bases, with 8 bases between. This CDR3 comprises 12 residues. CDR3 DNA sequence: TGTGCCACCAGTGATAAAAGTAGCGAGCAGTACTTC. As protein: CATSDKSSEQYF.

This clonotype has at least ten counts. The chain uses TRBV14 and TRBJ2-5; D perhaps matches TRBD2 (6 bases). V lost 3 bases and J 9 bases, leaving 20 bases between the germline ends. The CDR3 is 15 residues long. Germline loops: CDR1 SGHDN, CDR2 FVKESK. The CDR3 region is CASSQSGPTGGSQYF. CDR3 nucleotide sequence: TGTGCCAGCAGCCAGAGCGGACCTACCGGAGGGTCCCAGTACTTC.

V gene TRBV29-1 combines with J gene TRBJ2-7; a possible D gene is TRBD1 (5 bases). This CDR3 has 13 amino acids. Per the germline V gene, CDR1 is SQVTM and CDR2 is ANQGSEA. This CDR3 reads CREPRQSDYEQYF. CDR3 sequence (DNA): TGCAGGGAACCCCGACAGAGCGATTACGAGCAGTACTTC.

This clonotype has a count of ten or more. The genes are TRBV12-3 or TRBV12-4 and TRBJ1-3; 7 positions agree with TRBD1. The CDR3 is 15 residues long. J gave up 0 bases and V 8 bases, and 7 bases lay outside the gene matches. CDR3 amino acids: CASHQGVSSGNTIYF. CDR3 DNA sequence: TGTGCCAGCCACCAGGGGGTTTCCTCTGGAAACACCATATATTTT.

This clonotype was seen more than once but under ten times. The chain has TRBV25-1 and TRBJ2-7; possible D gene TRBD2, 6 bases. The V gene lost 1 base and the J gene lost 6 bases, with 7 bases spanning the gap. CDR1 and CDR2 (germline): MGHDK, SYGVNS. The CDR3 consists of 12 residues. CDR3 sequence (DNA): TGTGCCAGCAGTGAATGGGGAGGCGAGCAGTACTTC. Residues: CASSEWGGEQYF.

This clonotype was counted only a few times. V is TRBV20-1 and J is TRBJ2-5; D is uncertain. The CDR3 totals 12 residues. V lost 0 bases to trimming and J lost 6 bases, with 8 bases between them. Germline loops: CDR1 DFQATT, CDR2 SNEGSKA (reference sequence). CDR3 sequence: CSARDMGKTQYF. CDR3 nucleotide sequence: TGCAGTGCTAGAGATATGGGGAAGACCCAGTACTTC.

This clonotype was found many times. The chain recombines TRBV4-3 with TRBJ2-4, with D unresolved. CDR1 is LGHNA and CDR2 is YSLEER in the germline V gene. The CDR3 consists of 18 residues. The V gene lost 0 bases and the J gene lost 3 bases, with 18 bases spanning the gap. In DNA form, the CDR3 reads TGCGCCAGCAGCCAAGATCTTCTAGTGGGGATAGGCAAAAACATTCAGTACTTC. This codes for CASSQDLLVGIGKNIQYF.

This clonotype was seen only a few times. The chain recombines TRBV5-6 with TRBJ2-3, with TRBD1 matching over 9 bases. The CDR3 covers 16 residues. V gave up 4 bases and J gave up 3 bases; unmatched junction bases: 9. The germline V gene has CDR1 SGHDT and CDR2 YYEEEE. This chain's CDR3 is CASSVTGGGRTDTQYF. The DNA of the CDR3 is TGTGCCAGCAGCGTCACAGGGGGCGGGCGAACAGATACGCAGTATTTT.

This clonotype has ten or more counts. The rearrangement links TRBV5-1 to TRBJ2-2; perhaps TRBD2 as D (6 bases). This CDR3 is 14 amino acids long. The V end lost 4 bases, the J end lost 3 bases, and 10 bases lay between the germline ends. CDR1 is SGHRS and CDR2 is YFSETQ in the germline V gene. The CDR3 is CASSLGTDTGELFF. The CDR3, as DNA: TGCGCCAGCAGCCTGGGGACTGACACCGGGGAGCTGTTTTTT.

This clonotype showed up many times. The V gene is TRBV12-3 or TRBV12-4, the J gene TRBJ2-5, with unresolved D. The CDR3 covers 13 residues. V lost 3 bases, J lost 7 bases, and 12 bases lay in between. The CDR3: CASSLGVPGTQYF. The CDR3 bases are TGTGCCAGCAGTTTGGGCGTACCGGGGACCCAGTACTTC.

The rearrangement links TRBV7-2 to TRBJ2-5; no clear D gene. V lost 1 base and J 13 bases, leaving 10 bases between the germline ends. The CDR3 runs 11 residues. Germline V gene sequence: CDR1 SGHTA, CDR2 FQGNSA. The CDR3 loop is CASSLENLGYF. The DNA of the CDR3 is TGTGCCAGCAGCTTAGAAAACCTCGGGTACTTC.

The rearrangement links TRBV4-2 to TRBJ1-5; D is possibly TRBD1 (5 bases). Germline values: CDR1 LGHNA, CDR2 YNFKEQ. The ends were cut back, 3 bases at V and 3 bases at J, with 15 bases in the middle. CDR3 length: 16 amino acids. In DNA form, the CDR3 reads TGTGCCAGCAGCCACTCCGGGGCCTCGATCAATCAGCCCCAGCATTTT. It translates to CASSHSGASINQPQHF.

This sequence joins TRBV4-1 and TRBJ2-1, with 8 bases matching TRBD2. CDR1 and CDR2 (germline): MGHRA, YSYEKL. CDR3 length: 15 amino acids. With V trimmed by 1 base and J by 6 bases, 5 bases remained unmatched. CDR3 coding DNA: TGCGCCAGCAGCCAAGCCGGGACTAGTCGCAATGAGCAGTTCTTC. Protein: CASSQAGTSRNEQFF.

This clonotype appeared a few times. The J gene is TRBJ2-1, the V gene TRBV5-8; possibly TRBD2 for D (5 bases). There are 15 residues in the CDR3. The V end was cut by 1 base, the J end by 7 bases, with 15 bases between. Per the germline V gene, CDR1 is SGHTS and CDR2 is YDEGEE. The CDR3 loop reads CASSLRGRLRNEQFF. The CDR3 DNA reads TGTGCCAGCAGCTTGCGCGGGCGTTTAAGGAATGAGCAGTTCTTC.

This clonotype was found a few times. The chain uses TRBV4-2 and TRBJ1-1; no clear D gene. Germline V gene sequence: CDR1 LGHNA, CDR2 YNFKEQ. V shed 6 bases and J shed 3 bases, with 17 bases lying between them. The CDR3 extends over 15 amino acids. CDR3 sequence (DNA): TGTGCCAGCAGTCTTATGGTCAGGACGGACACTGAAGCTTTCTTT. It yields the protein CASSLMVRTDTEAFF.

This clonotype was picked up many times. The V call is TRBV7-9, the J call TRBJ1-1; D remains unclear. The length of the CDR3 is 17 residues. Germline V lookup: CDR1 SEHNR, CDR2 FQNEAQ (reference sequence). Trimming took off 5 bases at V and 2 bases at J, with 21 bases between the two ends. The DNA of the CDR3 is TGTGCCAGCAGCCTCCTCGGGTACCCTCGCCTTAACACTGAAGCTTTCTTT. Its translation is CASSLLGYPRLNTEAFF.

The rearrangement uses TRBV20-1 and TRBJ1-5, with 7 bases that match TRBD1. Germline V gene data show CDR1 as DFQATT and CDR2 as SNEGSKA (reference sequence). The CDR3 has 17 residues. V was clipped by 0 bases and J by 3 bases; unmatched bases: 11. In nucleotides, the CDR3 is TGCAGTGCTAGAGATTTTACCGCGACAGGGTCCAATCAGCCCCAGCATTTT. Protein product: CSARDFTATGSNQPQHF.

The sample holds a few counts of this clonotype. The CDR3 DNA sequence: TGTGCCAGTAGTATAGACAGGGCCTCACGAGAGCAGTACTTC. This sequence encodes CASSIDRASREQYF. V is TRBV19 and J is TRBJ2-7; tentatively, D is TRBD1 (5 bases). The ends were cut back, 0 bases at V and 7 bases at J, with 13 bases in the middle. This CDR3 has 14 residues. Germline V lookup: CDR1 LNHDA, CDR2 SQIVND (reference sequence).

In this sample, this clonotype turned up a few times. V gene TRBV4-1 combines with J gene TRBJ1-5; D is possibly TRBD1 (6 bases). CDR3 size: 14 residues. Trimming took off 2 bases at V and 5 bases at J, with 10 bases between the two ends. The germline V gene encodes CDR1 MGHRA and CDR2 YSYEKL. CDR3 protein: CASSQIGQYQPQHF. The CDR3 DNA reads TGCGCCAGCAGCCAAATTGGACAGTATCAGCCCCAGCATTTT.

This clonotype came up many times. The chain has TRBV3-1 and TRBJ2-3; 15 bases match TRBD2. The length of the CDR3 is 16 residues. Germline V gives CDR1 LGHDT, CDR2 YNNKEL (reference sequence). After removal of 2 bases from V and 4 bases from J, the junction contained 1 base not matched to a gene. CDR3 sequence reads: CASSQRTSGRADTQYF. DNA of the CDR3: TGTGCCAGCAGCCAAAGGACTAGCGGGAGGGCAGATACGCAGTATTTT.

This clonotype was observed many times. The chain employs TRBV5-1 and TRBJ2-5; no firm D call. The V gene's germline CDR1 is SGHRS and CDR2 YFSETQ. Deletions cut 4 bases from V and 1 base from J, with 14 bases between. This CDR3 has 15 residues. CDR3 DNA: TGCGCCAGCAGCCCGACGTCCATGCCCCAAGAGACCCAGTACTTC. Its protein is CASSPTSMPQETQYF.

This clonotype was counted between two and nine times. The chain uses TRBV18 and TRBJ2-1; TRBD1 is a possible D gene (5 bases). This CDR3 comprises 13 residues. V was trimmed by 3 bases and J by 6 bases, leaving 9 bases between them. Germline V gene sequence: CDR1 KGHSH, CDR2 LQKENI. The CDR3 here is CASSPLTANEQFF. In DNA form, the CDR3 reads TGTGCCAGCTCACCTTTGACAGCCAATGAGCAGTTCTTC. The whole variable domain, remainder taken from reference TRBV18 and TRBJ2-1, is NAGVMQNPRHLVRRRGQEARLRCSPMKGHSHVYWYRQLPEEGLKFMVYLQKENIIDESGMPKERFSAEFPKEGPSILRIQQVVRGDSAAYFCASSPLTANEQFFGPGTRLTVL.

This clonotype was seen a handful of times. V usage is TRBV19 and J usage is TRBJ2-1; weak D call: TRBD2 (5 bases). Germline CDR1 and CDR2: LNHDA and SQIVND (reference sequence). The length of the CDR3 is 16 residues. Trimming cost V 6 bases and J 0 bases, with 15 bases left between them. The CDR3, as DNA: TGTGCCAGTAGCCCCGAGTGGGAGAGCTCCTACAATGAGCAGTTCTTC. It encodes CASSPEWESSYNEQFF.